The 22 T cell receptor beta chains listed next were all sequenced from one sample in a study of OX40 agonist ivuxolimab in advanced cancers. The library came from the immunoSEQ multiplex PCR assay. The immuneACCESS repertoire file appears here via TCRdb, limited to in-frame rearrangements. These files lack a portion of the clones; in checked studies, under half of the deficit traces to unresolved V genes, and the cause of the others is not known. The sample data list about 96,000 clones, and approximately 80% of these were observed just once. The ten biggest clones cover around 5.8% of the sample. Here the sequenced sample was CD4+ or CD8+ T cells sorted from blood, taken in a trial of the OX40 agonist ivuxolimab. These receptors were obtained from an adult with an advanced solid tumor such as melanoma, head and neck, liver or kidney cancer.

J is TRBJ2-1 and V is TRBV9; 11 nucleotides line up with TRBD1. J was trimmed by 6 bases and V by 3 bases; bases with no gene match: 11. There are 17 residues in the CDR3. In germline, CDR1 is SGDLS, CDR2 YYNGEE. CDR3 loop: CASSALPGTGGINEQFF. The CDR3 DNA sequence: TGTGCCAGCAGCGCCCTACCGGGGACAGGGGGAATCAATGAGCAGTTCTTC.

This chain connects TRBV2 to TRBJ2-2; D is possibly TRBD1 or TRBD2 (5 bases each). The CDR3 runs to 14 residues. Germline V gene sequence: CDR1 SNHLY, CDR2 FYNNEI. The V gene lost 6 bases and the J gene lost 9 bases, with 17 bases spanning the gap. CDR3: CASRGEPKVRELFF. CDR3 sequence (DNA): TGTGCCAGCAGGGGGGAACCAAAGGTCCGGGAGCTGTTTTTT.

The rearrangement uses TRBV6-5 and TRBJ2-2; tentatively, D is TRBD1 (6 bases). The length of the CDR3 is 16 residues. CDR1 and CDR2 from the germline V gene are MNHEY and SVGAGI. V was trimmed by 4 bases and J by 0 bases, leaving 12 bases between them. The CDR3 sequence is CASSFPGTPNTGELFF. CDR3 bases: TGTGCCAGCAGTTTCCCTGGGACACCGAACACCGGGGAGCTGTTTTTT.

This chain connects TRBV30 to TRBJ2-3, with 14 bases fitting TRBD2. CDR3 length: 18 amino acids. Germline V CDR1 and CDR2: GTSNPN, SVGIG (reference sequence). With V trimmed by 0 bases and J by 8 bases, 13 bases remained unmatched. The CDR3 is CAWSVRGGLAGGTGTQYF. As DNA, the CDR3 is TGTGCCTGGAGTGTACGTGGCGGACTAGCGGGGGGTACTGGTACGCAGTATTTT.

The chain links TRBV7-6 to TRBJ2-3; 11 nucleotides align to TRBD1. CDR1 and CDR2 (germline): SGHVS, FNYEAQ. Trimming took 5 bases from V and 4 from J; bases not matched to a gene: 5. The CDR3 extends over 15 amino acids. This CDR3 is CASSPPGQGADTQYF. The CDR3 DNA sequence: TGTGCCAGCAGCCCCCCGGGACAGGGGGCAGATACGCAGTATTTT.

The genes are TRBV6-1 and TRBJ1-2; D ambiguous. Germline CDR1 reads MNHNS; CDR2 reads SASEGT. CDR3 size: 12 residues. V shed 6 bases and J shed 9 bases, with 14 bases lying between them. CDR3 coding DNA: TGTGCCAGCAGGCCGTCACTTCGGAGCTACACCTTC. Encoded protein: CASRPSLRSYTF.

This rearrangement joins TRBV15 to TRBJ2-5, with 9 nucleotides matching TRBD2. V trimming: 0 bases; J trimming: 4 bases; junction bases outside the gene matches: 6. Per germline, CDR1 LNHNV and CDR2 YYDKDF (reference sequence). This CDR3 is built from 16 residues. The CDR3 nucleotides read TGTGCCACCAGCAGAGATGCGGGAGGGCTCGGAGAGACCCAGTACTTC. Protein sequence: CATSRDAGGLGETQYF.

CDR3 sequence: CASSLAVAGSRNEQFF. In DNA, the CDR3 is TGTGCCAGCAGCTTAGCGGTAGCGGGCTCTCGGAATGAGCAGTTCTTC. The chain combines TRBV11-2 with TRBJ2-1, with 7 bases lining up with TRBD2. Losses at the gene ends were 1 base for V and 7 bases for J; bases not matched to a gene: 10. The germline V gene encodes CDR1 SGHAT and CDR2 FQNNGV. The CDR3 contains 16 residues.

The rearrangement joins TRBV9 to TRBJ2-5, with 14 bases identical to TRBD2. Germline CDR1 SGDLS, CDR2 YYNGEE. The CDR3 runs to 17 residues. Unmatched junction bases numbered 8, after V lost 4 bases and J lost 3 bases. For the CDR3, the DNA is TGTGCCAGCAGCTCAGGGACTAGCGGGAGATGGGAAGAGACCCAGTACTTC. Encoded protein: CASSSGTSGRWEETQYF.

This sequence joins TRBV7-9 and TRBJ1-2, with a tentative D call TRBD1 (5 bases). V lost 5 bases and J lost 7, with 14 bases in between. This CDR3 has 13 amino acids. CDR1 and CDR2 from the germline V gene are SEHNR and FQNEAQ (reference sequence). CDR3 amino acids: CASSLTDERGYTF. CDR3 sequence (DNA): TGTGCCAGCAGCCTGACAGATGAACGTGGCTACACCTTC.

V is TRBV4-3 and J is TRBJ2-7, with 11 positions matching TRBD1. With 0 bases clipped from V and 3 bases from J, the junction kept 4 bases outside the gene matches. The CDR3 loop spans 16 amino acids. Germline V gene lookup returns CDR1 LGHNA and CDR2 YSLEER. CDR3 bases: TGCGCCAGCAGCCAAGAAATAGGGACAGGGGGCTACGAGCAGTACTTC. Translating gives CASSQEIGTGGYEQYF.

Here the CDR3 DNA reads TGTGCCATCAGTGAGTCGGGGGCAGGGGTTGGTCAGCCCCAGCATTTT. Translated, it gives CAISESGAGVGQPQHF. V and J are TRBV10-3 and TRBJ1-5; possible D gene TRBD1, 6 bases. There are 16 residues in the CDR3. V lost 0 bases to trimming and J lost 6 bases, with 15 bases between them. Germline values: CDR1 ENHRY, CDR2 SYGVKD.

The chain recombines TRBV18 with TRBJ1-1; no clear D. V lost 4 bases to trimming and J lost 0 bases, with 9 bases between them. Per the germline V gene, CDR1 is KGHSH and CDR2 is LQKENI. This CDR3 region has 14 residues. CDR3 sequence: CASSRESMNTEAFF. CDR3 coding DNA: TGTGCCAGCTCACGAGAGTCAATGAACACTGAAGCTTTCTTT. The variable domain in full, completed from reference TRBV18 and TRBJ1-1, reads NAGVMQNPRHLVRRRGQEARLRCSPMKGHSHVYWYRQLPEEGLKFMVYLQKENIIDESGMPKERFSAEFPKEGPSILRIQQVVRGDSAAYFCASSRESMNTEAFFGQGTRLTVV.

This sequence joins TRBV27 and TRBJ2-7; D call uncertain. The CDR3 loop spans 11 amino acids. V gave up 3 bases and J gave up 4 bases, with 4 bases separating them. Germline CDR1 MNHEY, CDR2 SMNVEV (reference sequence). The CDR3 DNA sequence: TGTGCCAGCAGTTTCGGTTACGAGCAGTACTTC. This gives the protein CASSFGYEQYF.

The CDR3 region is CAISGEGASYGYTF. The CDR3 DNA reads as TGTGCCATCAGTGGTGAGGGGGCGAGCTATGGCTACACCTTC. J is TRBJ1-2 and V is TRBV10-3; 7 positions match TRBD1. Trimming at V came to 4 bases and at J to 4 bases, leaving 6 bases not matched to a gene. The CDR3 runs 14 residues. Germline-derived CDR1 and CDR2 are ENHRY and SYGVKD.

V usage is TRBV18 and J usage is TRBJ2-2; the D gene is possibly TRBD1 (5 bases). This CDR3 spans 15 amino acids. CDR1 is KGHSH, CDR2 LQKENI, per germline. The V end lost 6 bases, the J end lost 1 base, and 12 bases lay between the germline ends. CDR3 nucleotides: TGTGCCAGCTCTGTCCCCCAGGGGAACACCGGGGAGCTGTTTTTT. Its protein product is CASSVPQGNTGELFF.

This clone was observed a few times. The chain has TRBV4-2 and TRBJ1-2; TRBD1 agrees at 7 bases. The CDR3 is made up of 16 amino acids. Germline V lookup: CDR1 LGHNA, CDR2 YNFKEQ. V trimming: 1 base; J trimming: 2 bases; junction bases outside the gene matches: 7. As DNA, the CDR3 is TGTGCCAGCAGCCAAGTTATCAGGGGGAGAAACTATGGCTACACCTTC. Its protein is CASSQVIRGRNYGYTF.

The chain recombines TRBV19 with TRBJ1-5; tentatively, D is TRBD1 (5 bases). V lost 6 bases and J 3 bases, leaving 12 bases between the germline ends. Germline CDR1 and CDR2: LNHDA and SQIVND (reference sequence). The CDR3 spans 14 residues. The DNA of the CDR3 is TGTGCCAGTAGCCGAGGCAGGGACAATCAGCCCCAGCATTTT. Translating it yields CASSRGRDNQPQHF.

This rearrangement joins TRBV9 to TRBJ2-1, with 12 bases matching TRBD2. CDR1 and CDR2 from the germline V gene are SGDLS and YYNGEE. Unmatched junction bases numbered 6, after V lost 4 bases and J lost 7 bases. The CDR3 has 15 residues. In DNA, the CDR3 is TGTGCCAGCAGCCACCGGACTAGCGGGATGAATGAGCAGTTCTTC. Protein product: CASSHRTSGMNEQFF.

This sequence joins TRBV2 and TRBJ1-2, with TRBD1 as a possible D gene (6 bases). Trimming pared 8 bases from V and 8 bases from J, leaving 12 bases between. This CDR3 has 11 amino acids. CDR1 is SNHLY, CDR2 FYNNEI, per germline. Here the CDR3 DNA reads TGTGCCAGCGTCAACAGGGCGGGCTACACCTTC. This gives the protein CASVNRAGYTF.

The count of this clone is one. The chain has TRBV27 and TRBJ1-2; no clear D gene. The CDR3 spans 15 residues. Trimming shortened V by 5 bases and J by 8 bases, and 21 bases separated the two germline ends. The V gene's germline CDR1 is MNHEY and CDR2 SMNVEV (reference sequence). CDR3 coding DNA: TGTGCCAGCAGTATGCAACGTGGAGGGTATTGGGGCTACACCTTC. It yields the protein CASSMQRGGYWGYTF.

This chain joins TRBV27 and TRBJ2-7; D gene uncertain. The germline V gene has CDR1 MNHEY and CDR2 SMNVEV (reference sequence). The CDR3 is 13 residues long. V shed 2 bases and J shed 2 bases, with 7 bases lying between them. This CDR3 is CASSLGFPYEQYF. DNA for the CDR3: TGTGCCAGCAGTTTAGGGTTCCCCTACGAGCAGTACTTC.